The 32 T cell receptor beta chains reported below all come from one sample, sequenced in a study of control samples from healthy donors and cancer patients. The repertoire was sequenced with immunoSEQ multiplex PCR; TCRdb's copy has only in-frame clones and lacks some. The sample gives about 170,000 clones, about 90% of which show up once; approximately 12% is in the top ten. Sequences were obtained from blood. These receptors all come from a man aged 25 to 40 in good health.

This clone is a singleton in its sample. The J gene is TRBJ2-3, the V gene TRBV4-3; D uncertain. Germline lookup yields CDR1 LGHNA and CDR2 YSLEER. The length of the CDR3 is 13 residues. V was cut by 2 bases and J by 5 bases, with 8 bases left in between. The DNA for the CDR3 is TGCGCCAGCAGCCAACCCAATGAAGATACGCAGTATTTT. This sequence encodes CASSQPNEDTQYF.

Notes on this clone: At the DNA level, this CDR3 is encoded by other sequences in the same sample as well. V is TRBV18 and J is TRBJ2-5; tentative D call: TRBD1 (6 bases). The germline V gene encodes CDR1 KGHSH and CDR2 LQKENI. The CDR3 is 13 residues long. Trimming cost V 4 bases and J 2 bases, with 8 bases left between them. CDR3 nucleotide sequence: TGTGCCAGCTCACGCGGACAGCAAGAGACCCAGTACTTC. It yields the protein CASSRGQQETQYF.

The chain links TRBV15 to TRBJ1-1, with a possible D match to TRBD1 (5 bases). CDR1 and CDR2 (germline): LNHNV, YYDKDF (reference sequence). This CDR3 contains 16 residues. V was trimmed by 6 bases and J by 3 bases, leaving 20 bases between them. For the CDR3, the DNA is TGTGCCACCAGGGGCAGGGAGGCCCGCCGGGACACTGAAGCTTTCTTT. It encodes CATRGREARRDTEAFF.

In nucleotides, the CDR3 is TGCGCCAGCAGCCAAGATGGTCTGGGTTTCCAGCCCCAGCATTTT. Translation: CASSQDGLGFQPQHF. The chain is built from TRBV4-1 and TRBJ1-5; no reliable D call. Germline values: CDR1 MGHRA, CDR2 YSYEKL. The V end lost 0 bases, the J end lost 7 bases, and 13 bases lay between the germline ends. This CDR3 spans 15 amino acids.

The chain carries TRBV7-2 and TRBJ2-5; the D gene could be TRBD1 or TRBD2 (5 bases each). The CDR3 length is 16 residues. Germline-derived CDR1 and CDR2 are SGHTA and FQGNSA. Trimming removed 2 bases at V and 5 bases at J, with 18 bases between. DNA of the CDR3: TGTGCCAGCAGCTTACGAGGGGCAGTCGGAACGGAGACCCAGTACTTC. It translates to CASSLRGAVGTETQYF.

The CDR3 bases are TGTGCCAGCAGCTTTGAGGGTCGTAATTCACCCCTCCACTTT. It is translated as CASSFEGRNSPLHF. V usage is TRBV5-4 and J usage is TRBJ1-6; D remains ambiguous. Germline V gives CDR1 SGHNT, CDR2 YYREEE (reference sequence). The CDR3 totals 14 residues. Between the trimmed V and J ends, which lost 2 bases and 6 bases, there was a span of 9 bases.

The CDR3 is CASSTQAYNEQFF. The CDR3 coding sequence is TGTGCCAGTAGTACTCAAGCGTACAATGAGCAGTTCTTC. This sequence joins TRBV19 and TRBJ2-1; no reliable D call. Germline V gene lookup returns CDR1 LNHDA and CDR2 SQIVND (reference sequence). The CDR3 loop spans 13 amino acids. V shed 4 bases and J shed 4 bases, with 8 bases lying between them.

V is TRBV6-5 and J is TRBJ1-5, with a tentative D call TRBD1 (6 bases). V dropped 6 bases and J dropped 7 bases, with 19 bases sitting between them. The CDR3 consists of 15 residues. CDR1 MNHEY and CDR2 SVGAGI come from the germline V gene. The CDR3: CASRDPRGRRQPQHF. Written as DNA, the CDR3 is TGTGCCAGCAGAGACCCCAGGGGAAGGAGGCAGCCCCAGCATTTT.

This clone was picked up a small number of times. V is TRBV6-5 and J is TRBJ2-7; TRBD2 aligns across 8 bases. V shed 11 bases and J 3 bases; nucleotides not matched to a gene: 9. CDR3 length: 13 amino acids. Per germline, CDR1 MNHEY and CDR2 SVGAGI. The CDR3 loop is CAAGRGPFYEQYF. The CDR3 nucleotides are TGTGCCGCCGGGAGGGGACCTTTCTACGAGCAGTACTTC.

V gene TRBV5-8 combines with J gene TRBJ1-1; D gene unclear. V was trimmed by 1 base and J by 2 bases, leaving 6 bases between them. The CDR3 covers 13 residues. Per the germline V gene, CDR1 is SGHTS and CDR2 is YDEGEE. In nucleotides, the CDR3 is TGTGCCAGCAGCTTGAAGCCAAACACTGAAGCTTTCTTT. It codes for CASSLKPNTEAFF. The whole variable domain, filled in from reference TRBV5-8 and TRBJ1-1, reads EAGVTQSPTHLIKTRGQQATLRCSPISGHTSVYWYQQALGLGLQFLLWYDEGEERNRGNFPPRFSGRQFPNYSSELNVNALELEDSALYLCASSLKPNTEAFFGQGTRLTVV.

J is TRBJ2-5 and V is TRBV7-6; weak D call: TRBD2 (5 bases). This CDR3 is 13 amino acids long. From germline, CDR1 is SGHVS and CDR2 FNYEAQ. Between the trimmed V and J ends, which lost 8 bases and 1 base, there was a span of 11 bases. CDR3 protein: CASGLGGQETQYF. In DNA form, the CDR3 reads TGTGCCAGCGGCCTCGGAGGCCAAGAGACCCAGTACTTC.

The chain combines TRBV18 with TRBJ2-1; a possible D gene is TRBD2 (5 bases). The CDR3 runs to 13 residues. Germline-derived CDR1 and CDR2 are KGHSH and LQKENI. V was pared by 3 bases and J by 7 bases, with 10 bases between. The CDR3 spells CASSPMEVNEQFF. The CDR3 region has the DNA TGTGCCAGCTCACCCATGGAGGTTAATGAGCAGTTCTTC.

The rearrangement uses TRBV7-9 and TRBJ2-7; D may be TRBD1 or TRBD2 (6 bases each). Germline lookup yields CDR1 SEHNR and CDR2 FQNEAQ (reference sequence). Trimming cost V 1 base and J 2 bases, with 12 bases left between them. The CDR3 has 15 residues. CDR3 sequence: CASSLVLGGTYEQYF. The CDR3 DNA sequence: TGTGCCAGCAGCTTAGTTTTAGGGGGGACCTACGAGCAGTACTTC.

This chain uses TRBV6-1 with TRBJ2-7; possible D gene TRBD2, 6 bases. Germline loops: CDR1 MNHNS, CDR2 SASEGT. Trimming pared 3 bases from V and 6 bases from J, leaving 15 bases between. The CDR3 length is 14 residues. CDR3 nucleotides: TGTGCCAGCAGTGATTTAGGTTTGGGAGGCGAGCAGTACTTC. It codes for CASSDLGLGGEQYF.

V and J are TRBV13 and TRBJ1-1, with D possibly being TRBD1 (5 bases). The CDR3 length is 16 residues. V was pared by 4 bases and J by 2 bases, with 17 bases between. The germline V gene encodes CDR1 PRHDT and CDR2 FYEKMQ (reference sequence). CDR3 protein: CASSSLGPRGNTEAFF. CDR3 nucleotide sequence: TGTGCCAGCAGCTCACTAGGTCCTAGGGGAAACACTGAAGCTTTCTTT. Supplemented by reference TRBV13 and TRBJ1-1, the full variable domain reads AAGVIQSPRHLIKEKRETATLKCYPIPRHDTVYWYQQGPGQDPQFLISFYEKMQSDKGSIPDRFSAQQFSDYHSELNMSSLELGDSALYFCASSSLGPRGNTEAFFGQGTRLTVV.

This clone came up a few times. The chain combines TRBV5-6 with TRBJ1-1; 8 bases align to TRBD1. CDR1 is SGHDT and CDR2 is YYEEEE in the germline V gene. This CDR3 comprises 16 residues. Trimming at V came to 4 bases and at J to 4 bases, leaving 12 bases not matched to a gene. The CDR3 DNA is TGTGCCAGCAGCGTCAGGGGGCGCTCCTCGGTCACTGAAGCTTTCTTT. Translation gives CASSVRGRSSVTEAFF.

CDR3 protein: CASSIGAKTFF. DNA of the CDR3: TGTGCCAGTAGTATTGGGGCTAAAACTTTCTTT. V gene TRBV19 combines with J gene TRBJ1-1, with D possibly being TRBD1 (5 bases). V lost 3 bases, J lost 12 bases, and 11 bases lay in between. Germline assignment: CDR1 LNHDA and CDR2 SQIVND (reference sequence). The CDR3 totals 11 residues.

The chain uses TRBV11-2 and TRBJ1-6; TRBD1 might be the D (6 bases). Germline V gives CDR1 SGHAT, CDR2 FQNNGV. The CDR3 spans 16 residues. V was trimmed by 3 bases and J by 8 bases, leaving 17 bases between them. CDR3 sequence: CASSFGGAGAYSPLHF. In nucleotides, the CDR3 is TGTGCCAGCAGCTTCGGAGGGGCGGGGGCTTATTCACCCCTCCACTTT.

The chain recombines TRBV6-1 with TRBJ2-1, with D tentatively TRBD1 (5 bases). The V gene lost 3 bases and the J gene lost 4 bases, with 13 bases spanning the gap. CDR1 MNHNS and CDR2 SASEGT come from the germline V gene. This CDR3 has 15 amino acids. The CDR3 DNA reads as TGTGCCAGCAGTGAGTCGAGACAGACTTACAATGAGCAGTTCTTC. It specifies CASSESRQTYNEQFF.

The chain joins TRBV12-3 or TRBV12-4 to TRBJ2-4, with 7 bases that match TRBD1. V dropped 3 bases and J dropped 11; count of bases not matched to a gene: 1. CDR3 length: 11 residues. CDR3 nucleotide sequence: TGTGCCAGCAGTTTGGGACAGCTTCAGTACTTC. It translates to CASSLGQLQYF.

The chain is built from TRBV7-9 and TRBJ2-7; 8 nucleotides agree with TRBD2. J gave up 1 base and V 3 bases, and 14 bases lay outside the gene matches. The CDR3 has 18 amino acids. Germline assignment: CDR1 SEHNR and CDR2 FQNEAQ (reference sequence). The CDR3 is CASSFGAAASGLSYEQYF. The CDR3 nucleotides are TGTGCCAGCAGCTTTGGAGCGGCGGCTAGCGGGTTGTCCTACGAGCAGTACTTC.

As to this clone: At one end the junction does not follow the germline gene, possibly because of a read error. The chain has TRBV12-3 or TRBV12-4 and TRBJ2-3; 7 bases agree with TRBD2. CDR3 length equals 13 residues. The CDR3 protein is CASRAGVEDTQYF. CDR3 coding DNA: TGTGCAAGCAGGGCGGGAGTGGAAGATACGCAGTATTTT.

This rearrangement joins TRBV5-4 to TRBJ2-2, with 12 nucleotides matching TRBD2. Germline V CDR1 and CDR2: SGHNT, YYREEE (reference sequence). Trimming took 4 bases from V and 4 from J; bases not matched to a gene: 8. This CDR3 comprises 17 residues. CDR3 sequence: CASSLGLAGSVTGELFF. Written as DNA, the CDR3 is TGTGCCAGCAGCCTGGGACTAGCGGGCTCGGTCACCGGGGAGCTGTTTTTT.

This clone was observed a single time. The chain has TRBV4-2 and TRBJ1-4; 10 bases agree with TRBD1. The CDR3 is 15 residues long. Trimming removed 4 bases from V and 8 bases from J; junction bases left unmatched: 7. Germline CDR1 LGHNA, CDR2 YNFKEQ. Here the CDR3 reads CASSRPGQGTEKLFF. The CDR3 nucleotides are TGTGCCAGCAGCCGACCGGGACAGGGGACCGAAAAACTGTTTTTT.

The genes are TRBV24-1 and TRBJ1-5; no reliable D call. Trimming left V 0 bases short and J 6 bases short, with 2 bases between. Germline V gene data show CDR1 as KGHDR and CDR2 as SFDVKD. The CDR3 has 12 amino acids. The DNA for the CDR3 is TGTGCCACCAGTGATTTGCTTCAGCCCCAGCATTTT. It specifies CATSDLLQPQHF.

The gene calls are TRBV5-6 and TRBJ1-4; the D gene is possibly TRBD1 (6 bases). Per germline, CDR1 SGHDT and CDR2 YYEEEE. The CDR3 has 15 residues. V lost 2 bases and J 8 bases, leaving 16 bases between the germline ends. In nucleotides, the CDR3 is TGTGCCAGCAGCTTACAGGGCCCCGGTTGGGAAAAACTGTTTTTT. It codes for CASSLQGPGWEKLFF.

This clone came up once. In the same sample, other DNA sequences code for this CDR3. This chain links TRBV28 with TRBJ1-1, with D hard to call. The germline V gene encodes CDR1 MDHEN and CDR2 SYDVKM. V was clipped by 2 bases and J by 3 bases, with 4 bases between them. This CDR3 is built from 12 residues. CDR3 loop: CASSLEYTEAFF. In DNA, the CDR3 is TGTGCCAGCAGTTTAGAGTACACTGAAGCTTTCTTT. Variable domain in full (rest from reference TRBV28 and TRBJ1-1): DVKVTQSSRYLVKRTGEKVFLECVQDMDHENMFWYRQDPGLGLRLIYFSYDVKMKEKGDIPEGYSVSREKKERFSLILESASTNQTSMYLCASSLEYTEAFFGQGTRLTVV.

J is TRBJ2-2 and V is TRBV12-3 or TRBV12-4, with a possible D match to TRBD1 (5 bases). The CDR3 runs to 13 residues. Trimming shortened V by 5 bases and J by 4 bases, and 8 bases separated the two germline ends. CDR3 DNA sequence: TGTGCCAGCAGTCATGACAGCACCGGGGAGCTGTTTTTT. This codes for CASSHDSTGELFF.

The chain combines TRBV7-9 with TRBJ1-1; D gene unclear. The CDR3 extends over 15 amino acids. Germline values: CDR1 SEHNR, CDR2 FQNEAQ (reference sequence). Trimming stripped 0 bases from V and 1 base from J, with 9 bases between. The CDR3 sequence: CASSLAAGGNTEAFF. DNA for the CDR3: TGTGCCAGCAGCTTAGCCGCAGGTGGGAACACTGAAGCTTTCTTT.

Note on this clone: Other DNA sequences in the sample encode the same CDR3. This chain uses TRBV9 with TRBJ2-7; D is possibly TRBD1 or TRBD2 (7 bases each). Germline values: CDR1 SGDLS, CDR2 YYNGEE. There are 16 residues in the CDR3. V lost 0 bases, J lost 3 bases, and 16 bases lay in between. CDR3 DNA: TGTGCCAGCAGCGTAGGACAGGGAGGGAATTACTACGAGCAGTACTTC. The encoded protein is CASSVGQGGNYYEQYF. The whole variable domain, filled in from reference TRBV9 and TRBJ2-7, reads DSGVTQTPKHLITATGQRVTLRCSPRSGDLSVYWYQQSLDQGLQFLIQYYNGEERAKGNILERFSAQQFPDLHSELNLSSLELGDSALYFCASSVGQGGNYYEQYFGPGTRLTVT.

The V gene is TRBV7-2, the J gene TRBJ2-3, with no clear D. This CDR3 is built from 14 residues. The ends were cut back, 5 bases at V and 2 bases at J, with 11 bases in the middle. Germline V gene sequence: CDR1 SGHTA, CDR2 FQGNSA. In DNA form, the CDR3 reads TGTGCCAGCAGCCACCACGAACCCACAGATACGCAGTATTTT. It is translated as CASSHHEPTDTQYF.

This chain links TRBV19 with TRBJ2-3; 7 nucleotides line up with TRBD2. This CDR3 region has 14 residues. V shed 10 bases and J 0 bases; nucleotides not matched to a gene: 7. Germline V lookup: CDR1 LNHDA, CDR2 SQIVND (reference sequence). The CDR3 loop reads CATGSSGSTDTQYF. For the CDR3, the DNA is TGTGCCACCGGGTCTAGCGGTAGCACAGATACGCAGTATTTT.